This entry describes one T cell receptor delta chain. This clone is identified as large (0.1 to 1%). Its target antigen remains unknown. No base-level quality is on record; no much larger clone is a single base apart. This sample was included in a study of gammadelta T cells in human blood (dated by TCRdb to about 2020). Receptors were amplified or captured by RT-PCR. Instrument on record: Illumina MiSeq. Clones were re-identified by TCRdb from the public reads with CATT, and rows with the same DNA were merged. This sample is represented by 1,000 to 1,500 delta-chain clones; around 28% of them were singletons. The top ten clonotypes cover roughly 9% of the sample. CDR1 and CDR2 are read off the germline V gene as NSMFDY and ISSIKDK. The CDR3 has 15 amino acids, counting the end cysteine and phenylalanine. Only the CDR3 part of the read is kept: 45 bases, read in frame from the first base. At the junction V is shortened by 0 bases and J by 0 bases, with 12 bases in between.

The full study reports these points: According to the study, polyclonal expansion of innate gamma-delta T cells right after birth appeared to be driven by microbial exposure.

The sample taken for sequencing was non-Vgamma9Vdelta2 gamma-delta T cells from fetal blood. The V gene is TRAV29/DV5 and the J gene is TRDJ1; perhaps TRDD3 is the D gene, with 6 bases matching. The source is a human fetus. The DNA sequence follows: TGTGCAGCAAGCGAAGGGGGGACGTACACCGATAAACTCATCTTT. Translated, this is CAASEGGTYTDKLIF.